Below, one T cell receptor beta chain is given with its context. Its antigen remains unknown. These data belong to a study of cytomegalovirus exposure and HLA in healthy donors. Points from the study as a whole: In vitro assays verified that three CMV-associated chains recognized CMV antigens specifically. In a later analysis, across HLA loci, associated TCR counts were highest for DRB1, lowest for HLA-C. An Asian-associated ancestry cluster reportedly showed fewer N-insertions than the approximately 700-donor mean in a later analysis.

The PCR contained 60 Vbeta and 13 Jbeta primers. Clones were sequenced by immunoSEQ multiplex PCR, and TCRdb holds only the in-frame ones, with some missing. There are 170,000 or so clones in the sample; 70% to 85% occur only once, and approximately 1.5% lies in the top ten. Healthy bone marrow donors supplied every sample. Germline CDR1 reads MNHNY; CDR2 reads SVGAGI (reference sequence). Trimming removed 2 bases at V and 11 bases at J, with 9 bases between. CDR3 length: 11 amino acids. This chain connects TRBV6-6 to TRBJ1-1, with TRBD1 as a possible D gene (5 bases). Specimen: PBMCs. The receptor's source is a woman in her twenties or thirties in good health and CMV-seropositive. CDR3 residues: CASSYGGEAFF. In nucleotides, the CDR3 is TGTGCCAGCAGTTACGGAGGGGAGGCTTTCTTT.